This T cell receptor beta chain was recorded in a study of blood T cells in healthy people across ages. The CDR3 length is 14 residues. Germline-derived CDR1 and CDR2 are SGHVS and FNYEAQ. General study results and limits: More naive CD4+ cells and higher diversity marked long-lived donors relative to aged donors.

Combining a sample-barcoded 5' primer with a J-beta primer mix, a second PCR ran for roughly 6 to 12 cycles. MiXCR was run by TCRdb on the 5' RACE reads, yielding one entry per CDR3 protein. This table has more than 550,000 distinct CDR3 sequences, approximately 21% appearing once. This clonotype was counted only a few times. Its specificity is unknown. V usage is TRBV7-6 and J usage is TRBJ2-5; D uncertain. The DNA end is a closer match to TRBJ2-1, so the J assignment may be wrong. This TCR was recovered from a man aged 65-85 years in good health. The sample was blood. CDR3 DNA: TGTGCCAGCAGCTTTGACCTTGACTCCAATGAGCAGTTCTTC. It yields the protein CASSFDLDSNEQFF.